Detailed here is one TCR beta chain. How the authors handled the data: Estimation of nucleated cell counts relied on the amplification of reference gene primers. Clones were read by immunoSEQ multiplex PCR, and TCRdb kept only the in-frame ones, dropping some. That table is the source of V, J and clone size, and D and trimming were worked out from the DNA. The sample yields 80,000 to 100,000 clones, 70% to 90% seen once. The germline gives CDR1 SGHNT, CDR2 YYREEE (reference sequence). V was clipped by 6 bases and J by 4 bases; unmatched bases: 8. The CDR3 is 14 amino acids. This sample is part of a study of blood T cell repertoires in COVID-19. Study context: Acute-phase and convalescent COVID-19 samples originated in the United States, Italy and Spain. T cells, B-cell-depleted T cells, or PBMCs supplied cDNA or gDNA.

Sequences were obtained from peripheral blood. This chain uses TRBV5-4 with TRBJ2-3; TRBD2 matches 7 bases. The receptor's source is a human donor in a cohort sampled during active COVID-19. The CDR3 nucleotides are TGTGCCAGCATCGAAACCGGGGGGTCAGATACGCAGTATTTT. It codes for CASIETGGSDTQYF.